One sample yielded the 13 T cell receptor beta chains listed below, sequenced in a study of T cells in localized non-small cell lung cancer. Method: immunoSEQ multiplex PCR; TCRdb's copy keeps in-frame clones and lacks some. Here the sample spans around 15,000 clones, around nine tenths being singletons. The sample here was peripheral blood, taken before any cancer treatment. The receptors originated from a male donor aged 60 or over with stage II squamous cell lung carcinoma.

The V gene is TRBV11-2, the J gene TRBJ1-5; 10 nucleotides line up with TRBD1. There are 16 residues in the CDR3. Per germline, CDR1 SGHAT and CDR2 FQNNGV. The J segment lost 6 bases and the V segment lost 5 bases, leaving 10 bases of the junction unmatched. The CDR3 sequence: CASSAVTGGMGQPQHF. The DNA for the CDR3 is TGTGCCAGCAGCGCCGTGACAGGGGGCATGGGTCAGCCCCAGCATTTT. The entire variable domain, with the rest obtained from reference TRBV11-2 and TRBJ1-5, is as follows: EAGVAQSPRYKIIEKRQSVAFWCNPISGHATLYWYQQILGQGPKLLIQFQNNGVVDDSQLPKDRFSAERLKGVDSTLKIQPAKLEDSAVYLCASSAVTGGMGQPQHFGDGTRLSIL.

The V gene is TRBV9, the J gene TRBJ1-5; D may be TRBD1 (5 bases). Per germline, CDR1 SGDLS and CDR2 YYNGEE. V was pared by 4 bases and J by 2 bases, with 16 bases between. This CDR3 region has 16 residues. The CDR3 DNA follows: TGTGCCAGCAGCCCACGGTGTAGGGGAGGCAATCAGCCCCAGCATTTT. It translates to CASSPRCRGGNQPQHF.

This rearrangement joins TRBV5-1 to TRBJ2-7; D is perhaps TRBD2 (5 bases). Trimming removed 0 bases at V and 5 bases at J, with 9 bases between. This CDR3 has 13 residues. Germline-derived CDR1 and CDR2 are SGHRS and YFSETQ. This chain's CDR3 is CASSLASMDEQYF. The CDR3 DNA sequence: TGCGCCAGCAGCTTGGCTAGCATGGACGAGCAGTACTTC.

The rearrangement uses TRBV28 and TRBJ2-7, with unresolved D. Germline CDR1 and CDR2: MDHEN and SYDVKM. This CDR3 region has 12 residues. The ends were cut back, 3 bases at V and 2 bases at J, with 5 bases in the middle. CDR3 region: CASSFAAYEQYF. The CDR3 region has the DNA TGTGCCAGCAGTTTTGCCGCCTACGAGCAGTACTTC.

The chain joins TRBV6-6 to TRBJ2-1; D tentatively fits TRBD1 or TRBD2 (6 bases each). The CDR3 runs 16 residues. V was pared by 6 bases and J by 2 bases, with 17 bases between. Germline values: CDR1 MNHNY, CDR2 SVGAGI (reference sequence). CDR3 DNA sequence: TGTGCCAGCAGCCAGGGACAACGGAGGGCCTACAATGAGCAGTTCTTC. Its translation is CASSQGQRRAYNEQFF.

The genes are TRBV2 and TRBJ1-2; 7 positions match TRBD1. From germline, CDR1 is SNHLY and CDR2 FYNNEI. After removal of 5 bases from V and 7 bases from J, the junction contained 7 bases not matched to a gene. There are 13 residues in the CDR3. In DNA, the CDR3 is TGTGCCAGCAGTCCCCGACAGGGCTTTGGCTACACCTTC. Its translation is CASSPRQGFGYTF.

V and J are TRBV27 and TRBJ2-7; D uncertain. CDR3 length: 15 amino acids. The V gene lost 0 bases and the J gene lost 0 bases, with 9 bases spanning the gap. Germline CDR1 reads MNHEY; CDR2 reads SMNVEV (reference sequence). The CDR3 here is CASSLSALPSYEQYF. DNA for the CDR3: TGTGCCAGCAGTTTATCGGCGCTACCCTCCTACGAGCAGTACTTC.

This rearrangement joins TRBV27 to TRBJ2-7; 10 bases fit TRBD2. This CDR3 contains 16 residues. Unmatched junction bases numbered 5, after V lost 0 bases and J lost 3 bases. Germline V lookup: CDR1 MNHEY, CDR2 SMNVEV (reference sequence). The CDR3 nucleotides read TGTGCCAGCAGTTTATCGGGACTAGCGCCTAACTACGAGCAGTACTTC. It translates to CASSLSGLAPNYEQYF.

The gene calls are TRBV18 and TRBJ2-3; no firm D call. Germline-derived CDR1 and CDR2 are KGHSH and LQKENI. CDR3 size: 12 residues. V was pared by 2 bases and J by 1 base, with 1 base between. The CDR3 loop reads CASSPGTDTQYF. In DNA form, the CDR3 reads TGTGCCAGCTCACCAGGCACAGATACGCAGTATTTT.

This chain links TRBV7-8 with TRBJ2-1, with 11 bases that match TRBD2. CDR1 is SGHVS and CDR2 is FQNEAQ in the germline V gene. This CDR3 contains 18 residues. V lost 2 bases, J lost 0 bases, and 6 bases stayed unmatched. CDR3 protein: CASSLRAGTSGSYNEQFF. CDR3 DNA sequence: TGTGCCAGCAGCTTAAGAGCGGGGACTAGCGGCTCCTACAATGAGCAGTTCTTC.

J is TRBJ2-1 and V is TRBV11-2; D not resolved. The ends were cut back, 8 bases at V and 4 bases at J, with 6 bases in the middle. The CDR3 runs 11 residues. The germline gives CDR1 SGHAT, CDR2 FQNNGV. The CDR3, as DNA: TGTGCCAGCGGGCGATACAATGAGCAGTTCTTC. Translated, it gives CASGRYNEQFF. Drawing the rest from reference TRBV11-2 and TRBJ2-1, the complete variable domain is EAGVAQSPRYKIIEKRQSVAFWCNPISGHATLYWYQQILGQGPKLLIQFQNNGVVDDSQLPKDRFSAERLKGVDSTLKIQPAKLEDSAVYLCASGRYNEQFFGPGTRLTVL.

This clone came up once. The chain is built from TRBV5-4 and TRBJ1-5; a possible D gene is TRBD1 (5 bases). Germline loops: CDR1 SGHNT, CDR2 YYREEE (reference sequence). V was shortened by 0 bases and J by 5 bases, with 9 bases between the two germline ends. This CDR3 has 14 residues. CDR3 amino acids: CASSLAGGDQPQHF. CDR3 bases: TGTGCCAGCAGCTTGGCGGGGGGAGATCAGCCCCAGCATTTT.

This clone has only one observation. The gene calls are TRBV27 and TRBJ1-1; no reliable D call. V was clipped by 3 bases and J by 3 bases, with 11 bases between them. There are 14 residues in the CDR3. Germline values: CDR1 MNHEY, CDR2 SMNVEV (reference sequence). CDR3 sequence: CASSFPEGYTEAFF. Written as DNA, the CDR3 is TGTGCCAGCAGTTTCCCAGAAGGTTACACTGAAGCTTTCTTT.